Listed here are 19 T cell receptor beta chains from one sample, sequenced in a study of human T cells and chemical hapten exposure. Time point in this sample: patch test 1, 2 weeks after DPC sensitization. Treatment indicated: therapeutic diphenylcyclopropenone sensitization with weekly scalp DPC. MiXCR, applied by TCRdb to the RACE reads, yields one record per CDR3 protein. The data show 380,000 or so distinct CDR3 sequences, approximately 5% seen once. This material consisted of whole blood, taken in connection with sensitization to the hapten diphenylcyclopropenone (DPC). The receptors derive from a woman aged 45-65 years with alopecia areata. Some clones in this sample may be carry-over from other donors' samples.

In nucleotides, the CDR3 is TGCAGTGCGCCCAGCTTGGGTGAAAAACTGTTTTTT. Its translation: CSAPSLGEKLFF. The rearrangement uses TRBV20-1 and TRBJ1-4; D gene ambiguous. Germline CDR1 reads DFQATT; CDR2 reads SNEGSKA (reference sequence). Trimming took off 6 bases at V and 7 bases at J, with 12 bases between the two ends. The CDR3 consists of 12 residues.

This clonotype appeared a few times. The V call is TRBV27, the J call TRBJ1-2; D uncertain. CDR1 and CDR2 from the germline V gene are MNHEY and SMNVEV (reference sequence). Trimming pared 11 bases from V and 4 bases from J, leaving 14 bases between. The CDR3 extends over 12 amino acids. CDR3 sequence (DNA): TGTGCCTCCCGTGGCGGGATCTATGGCTACACCTTC. Its protein product is CASRGGIYGYTF.

This clonotype was seen many times. V is TRBV20-1 and J is TRBJ1-5; D gene ambiguous. Trimming stripped 0 bases from V and 4 bases from J, with 7 bases between. This CDR3 comprises 13 residues. The germline V gene has CDR1 DFQATT and CDR2 SNEGSKA (reference sequence). The CDR3 coding sequence is TGCAGTGCTAGAGAGAGTTTTAATCAGCCCCAGCATTTT. Its protein product is CSARESFNQPQHF.

The chain has TRBV27 and TRBJ1-4; 7 bases agree with TRBD1. V shed 1 base and J 8 bases; nucleotides not matched to a gene: 10. Germline CDR1 is MNHEY and CDR2 is SMNVEV (reference sequence). This CDR3 comprises 16 residues. CDR3 region: CASSLLKGAGSEKLFF. Here the CDR3 DNA reads TGTGCCAGCAGTTTATTGAAGGGGGCGGGTTCGGAAAAACTGTTTTTT.

In its sample, this clonotype was seen many times. The rearrangement joins TRBV3-1 to TRBJ2-3; perhaps D is TRBD1 or TRBD2 (5 bases each). Germline V gene sequence: CDR1 LGHDT, CDR2 YNNKEL (reference sequence). With 0 bases removed from V and 8 bases from J, the gap between germline ends came to 18 bases. The CDR3 contains 16 residues. The CDR3 sequence: CASSQEGTIRSGTQYF. CDR3 DNA sequence: TGTGCCAGCAGCCAAGAGGGGACCATACGGAGTGGTACGCAGTATTTT.

This chain joins TRBV4-3 and TRBJ2-1; 9 nucleotides match TRBD2. The germline V gene has CDR1 LGHNA and CDR2 YSLEER. The trim removed 2 bases at V and 5 bases at J, leaving 13 bases unmatched. The CDR3 length is 18 residues. This CDR3 reads CASSQTPSSGRTHNEQFF. CDR3 nucleotides: TGCGCCAGCAGCCAAACTCCTTCGAGCGGGAGGACCCACAATGAGCAGTTCTTC.

Only a few counts were recorded for this clonotype. The genes are TRBV7-2 and TRBJ2-7; unclear D gene. Germline assignment: CDR1 SGHTA and CDR2 FQGNSA. The germline V and J ends were trimmed by 1 base and 6 bases, with 10 bases remaining between them. The CDR3 extends over 13 amino acids. CDR3 sequence: CASSLVVASEQYF. The CDR3 region has the DNA TGTGCCAGCAGCTTAGTGGTAGCTTCCGAGCAGTACTTC.

This clonotype was detected ten times or more. CDR3 loop: CASSRLRLAGGRGTDTQYF. The CDR3 DNA sequence: TGTGCCAGCAGTCGTTTACGACTAGCGGGGGGCCGGGGCACAGATACGCAGTATTTT. The chain links TRBV12-3 or TRBV12-4 to TRBJ2-3; TRBD2 agrees at 13 bases. Unmatched junction bases numbered 12, after V lost 5 bases and J lost 1 base. The CDR3 loop spans 19 amino acids.

This clonotype was found many times. V is TRBV27 and J is TRBJ1-1; D is undetermined. V was trimmed by 7 bases and J by 0 bases, leaving 9 bases between them. CDR1 and CDR2 from the germline V gene are MNHEY and SMNVEV (reference sequence). CDR3 length equals 13 residues. CDR3 nucleotide sequence: TGTGCCAGCAAACGACGGTTGAACACTGAAGCTTTCTTT. This encodes CASKRRLNTEAFF.

This clonotype was counted at least ten times. V usage is TRBV29-1 and J usage is TRBJ2-1; D gene uncertain. Germline V gene data show CDR1 as SQVTM and CDR2 as ANQGSEA. The CDR3 extends over 13 amino acids. With 5 bases removed from V and 0 bases from J, the gap between germline ends came to 8 bases. CDR3 protein: CSVLLSSYNEQFF. The CDR3 region has the DNA TGCAGCGTTCTCTTAAGCTCCTACAATGAGCAGTTCTTC.

This clonotype occurred many times. The chain links TRBV6-5 to TRBJ1-1; D might be TRBD1 (6 bases). CDR3 length: 14 residues. V lost 5 bases to trimming and J lost 2 bases, with 12 bases between them. Germline V gives CDR1 MNHEY, CDR2 SVGAGI. The CDR3 region is CASSPAGANTEAFF. The CDR3, as DNA: TGTGCCAGCAGTCCAGCAGGGGCTAACACTGAAGCTTTCTTT.

The gene calls are TRBV24-1 and TRBJ1-5; D call uncertain. V shed 7 bases and J shed 3 bases, with 12 bases lying between them. CDR1 is KGHDR, CDR2 SFDVKD, per germline. The CDR3 totals 14 residues. The CDR3 spells CATRIHVFNQPQHF. DNA of the CDR3: TGTGCCACCAGGATACATGTATTCAATCAGCCCCAGCATTTT.

The chain couples TRBV5-4 to TRBJ1-1; D is uncertain. Trimming removed 4 bases at V and 1 base at J, with 20 bases between. Germline V lookup: CDR1 SGHNT, CDR2 YYREEE (reference sequence). This CDR3 comprises 17 residues. This chain's CDR3 is CASSPGGGRYRNTEAFF. Written as DNA, the CDR3 is TGTGCCAGCAGCCCCGGAGGAGGCCGGTACCGGAACACTGAAGCTTTCTTT.

A few counts support this clonotype. The chain is built from TRBV5-6 and TRBJ2-3; no clear D. Germline V lookup: CDR1 SGHDT, CDR2 YYEEEE. V dropped 4 bases and J dropped 2 bases, with 11 bases sitting between them. CDR3 length: 14 amino acids. CDR3 amino acids: CASSRPGITDTQYF. The CDR3 nucleotides are TGTGCCAGCAGCCGACCTGGGATCACAGATACGCAGTATTTT.

This clonotype came up many times. V usage is TRBV29-1 and J usage is TRBJ1-1, with D tentatively TRBD1 (6 bases). Germline V gene data show CDR1 as SQVTM and CDR2 as ANQGSEA. Trimming removed 7 bases at V and 4 bases at J, with 16 bases between. The length of the CDR3 is 13 residues. The CDR3 reads CSGYRAVGTEAFF. The CDR3 bases are TGCAGCGGATACAGGGCCGTAGGCACTGAAGCTTTCTTT.

This chain links TRBV9 with TRBJ1-1; 9 nucleotides align to TRBD1. Trimming took 4 bases from V and 0 from J; bases not matched to a gene: 7. In germline, CDR1 is SGDLS, CDR2 YYNGEE. The CDR3 has 16 amino acids. The CDR3, as DNA: TGTGCCAGCAGCCTTTCCGGGACAGGGATGAACACTGAAGCTTTCTTT. It specifies CASSLSGTGMNTEAFF.

This clonotype occurred a few times. The gene calls are TRBV3-1 and TRBJ2-1; D is ambiguous. The CDR3 extends over 12 amino acids. Germline CDR1 LGHDT, CDR2 YNNKEL (reference sequence). V lost 1 base to trimming and J lost 10 bases, with 8 bases between them. Here the CDR3 reads CASSQAAREQFF. The DNA of the CDR3 is TGTGCCAGCAGCCAAGCCGCGCGGGAGCAGTTCTTC.

At least ten counts were recorded for this clonotype. The chain combines TRBV4-3 with TRBJ2-1; D not resolved. The length of the CDR3 is 16 residues. Trimming stripped 0 bases from V and 5 bases from J, with 14 bases between. From germline, CDR1 is LGHNA and CDR2 YSLEER. In nucleotides, the CDR3 is TGCGCCAGCAGCCAAGATAAGGGTTATCCCCACAATGAGCAGTTCTTC. This translates into CASSQDKGYPHNEQFF.

This chain uses TRBV5-6 with TRBJ2-7, with 9 bases identical to TRBD2. The J segment lost 2 bases and the V segment lost 0 bases, leaving 3 bases of the junction unmatched. The CDR3 runs 15 residues. Germline assignment: CDR1 SGHDT and CDR2 YYEEEE. CDR3 sequence: CASSLAPSGTYEQYF. CDR3 nucleotide sequence: TGTGCCAGCAGCTTGGCACCTAGCGGGACCTACGAGCAGTACTTC.